This T cell receptor beta chain was sequenced for a study of blood T cell repertoires in COVID-19. Study summary: Spain, Italy and the United States supplied samples that represented acute and convalescent COVID-19. T cells, B-cell-depleted T cells, or PBMCs supplied cDNA or gDNA.

How the authors handled the data: Amplification from reference gene primers served as the basis for estimated nucleated cell counts. Sequencing used immunoSEQ multiplex PCR; TCRdb keeps in-frame clones, though not all of them. The V and J calls and clone size come from that table; D and trimming were worked out from the DNA. The sample lists hundreds of thousands of clones; roughly nine tenths were seen once. The CDR3 totals 15 residues. Germline loops: CDR1 MDHEN, CDR2 SYDVKM. V was shortened by 3 bases and J by 4 bases, with 15 bases between the two germline ends. Self-reported history from a screening survey and questionnaire set each donor's cohort.

Sequencing used PBMCs or T cells enriched from blood (not recorded which). The V and J genes are TRBV28 and TRBJ1-2; D is possibly TRBD1 (6 bases). The TCR sequence derives from a woman aged 25 to 39 with acute COVID-19. The CDR3 coding sequence is TGTGCCAGCAGTTTGGACAGACCAACCGGCTATGGCTACACCTTC. Translating gives CASSLDRPTGYGYTF.